The clone carrying this T cell receptor beta chain has only a few counts. The library attached unique molecular identifiers to individual cDNA molecules. TCRdb analysed the RACE reads with MiXCR anew, one entry per CDR3 protein. The data show a few hundred thousand distinct CDR3 sequences, just under 6.5% seen once. Specified time point: patch test 2, 6 weeks after DPC sensitization. The treatment here: therapeutic diphenylcyclopropenone sensitization with weekly scalp DPC. In every case, blood was obtained before the patch test was applied. The CDR3 is 14 residues long. Between the trimmed V and J ends, which lost 3 bases and 1 base, there was a span of 9 bases. This sample was taken from a study of human T cells and chemical hapten exposure. On the study more broadly: Minor pooled library volume differences mainly drove per-sample TCR yield variation.

V gene TRBV12-3 or TRBV12-4 combines with J gene TRBJ2-5; a weak D match, TRBD1 (6 bases). The origin of this receptor is a woman between 18 and 29 years old with alopecia areata. Some clones in this sample may be carry-over from other donors' samples. The sample here was whole blood, taken in connection with sensitization to the hapten diphenylcyclopropenone (DPC). CDR3 DNA: TGTGCCAGCAGTTTTGGGGGCCTCCAAGAGACCCAGTACTTC. It encodes CASSFGGLQETQYF.